The 13 T cell receptor beta chains presented below share a single source sample, sequenced in a study of T cell repertoires in cytomegalovirus infection (dated by TCRdb to about 2019). The instrument was an Illumina HiSeq 1500. TCRdb reanalyzed the raw reads on its own, using fastp at Q25 for trimming and MiXCR for clone calling, and kept in-frame beta chains. Identical CDR3 proteins give one entry, which carries the most common genes and DNA. The sample yields some 170,000 distinct CDR3 sequences; roughly 15% were counted once. The top ten constitute about 23% of the sample. The sequenced sample was CD8+ T cells from PBMCs. The origin of the receptors is a human donor in good health (CMV status not recorded). Some clones in this sample may be carry-over from other donors' samples.

This chain joins TRBV4-2 and TRBJ2-2; tentatively, D is TRBD1 (7 bases). With 0 bases removed from V and 4 bases from J, the gap between germline ends came to 18 bases. The CDR3 has 18 amino acids. CDR1 and CDR2 (germline): LGHNA, YNFKEQ. This CDR3 is CASSQDVWRGQGTGELFF. The CDR3 DNA reads as TGTGCCAGCAGCCAAGATGTATGGAGGGGGCAAGGCACCGGGGAGCTGTTTTTT.

This clonotype showed up just once. The chain joins TRBV20-1 to TRBJ1-6; D gene ambiguous. The germline V gene encodes CDR1 DFQATT and CDR2 SNEGSKA (reference sequence). Trimming stripped 5 bases from V and 6 bases from J, with 11 bases between. The CDR3 is made up of 13 amino acids. The CDR3 nucleotides are TGCAGTGCTCTTGAAGGCTTTAATTCACCCCTCCACTTT. Amino acid sequence: CSALEGFNSPLHF.

The rearrangement uses TRBV14 and TRBJ1-1; weak D call: TRBD1 (5 bases). Germline assignment: CDR1 SGHDN and CDR2 FVKESK. V was shortened by 4 bases and J by 2 bases, with 14 bases between the two germline ends. CDR3 length: 15 amino acids. The CDR3 nucleotides read TGTGCCAGCAGCCCTTTTAGGGGACTAAACACTGAAGCTTTCTTT. It yields the protein CASSPFRGLNTEAFF.

V usage is TRBV14 and J usage is TRBJ2-7; D perhaps matches TRBD1 (6 bases). The CDR3 is 16 residues long. V gave up 3 bases and J gave up 4 bases, with 19 bases separating them. CDR1 is SGHDN, CDR2 FVKESK, per germline. The CDR3 bases are TGTGCCAGCAGCCAGAATCTCGACAGGAAAACTTACGAGCAGTACTTC. This encodes CASSQNLDRKTYEQYF.

The chain combines TRBV30 with TRBJ1-5, with no clear D. This CDR3 has 15 amino acids. Trimming pared 0 bases from V and 0 bases from J, leaving 9 bases between. Germline CDR1 GTSNPN, CDR2 SVGIG (reference sequence). The CDR3: CAWSVERGSNQPQHF. The DNA for the CDR3 is TGTGCCTGGAGTGTAGAACGAGGTAGCAATCAGCCCCAGCATTTT.

The chain joins TRBV12-3 or TRBV12-4 to TRBJ2-2; no reliable D call. The CDR3 extends over 10 amino acids. Trimming pared 9 bases from V and 7 bases from J, leaving 6 bases between. The CDR3 protein is CASFYGELFF. The CDR3 nucleotides read TGTGCCAGTTTTTACGGGGAGCTGTTTTTT.

The genes are TRBV28 and TRBJ1-1; D call uncertain. Germline V lookup: CDR1 MDHEN, CDR2 SYDVKM. The CDR3 contains 11 residues. The V end lost 3 bases, the J end lost 7 bases, and 6 bases lay between the germline ends. CDR3 sequence: CASSFWGEAFF. In DNA, the CDR3 is TGTGCCAGCAGTTTCTGGGGTGAAGCTTTCTTT.

There are a few counts of this clonotype. The chain carries TRBV5-6 and TRBJ2-7; 13 bases are a match to TRBD2. Germline loops: CDR1 SGHDT, CDR2 YYEEEE. V was clipped by 5 bases and J by 0 bases; unmatched bases: 8. The CDR3 loop spans 17 amino acids. CDR3 coding DNA: TGTGCCAGCAGTCTCGGACTAGCGGGGGTCAGCTCCTACGAGCAGTACTTC. Its protein is CASSLGLAGVSSYEQYF. Combining the CDR3 with reference TRBV5-6 and TRBJ2-7 gives the whole variable domain DAGVTQSPTHLIKTRGQQVTLRCSPKSGHDTVSWYQQALGQGPQFIFQYYEEEERQRGNFPDRFSGHQFPNYSSELNVNALLLGDSALYLCASSLGLAGVSSYEQYFGPGTRLTVT.

Many counts were recorded for this clonotype. The V and J genes are TRBV7-2 and TRBJ2-3; D is tentatively TRBD1 or TRBD2 (5 bases each). The CDR3 is 15 residues long. V gave up 1 base and J gave up 1 base, with 9 bases separating them. Looked up from germline, CDR1 is SGHTA and CDR2 is FQGNSA. This chain's CDR3 is CASSLGGVRTDTQYF. DNA of the CDR3: TGTGCCAGCAGCTTAGGAGGGGTGCGCACAGATACGCAGTATTTT.

The chain is built from TRBV7-9 and TRBJ1-2, with D hard to call. V lost 3 bases and J 4 bases, leaving 12 bases between the germline ends. Germline lookup yields CDR1 SEHNR and CDR2 FQNEAQ (reference sequence). The CDR3 consists of 14 residues. The CDR3 here is CASSFSSGVYGYTF. CDR3 in DNA: TGTGCCAGCAGCTTTAGCTCAGGTGTCTATGGCTACACCTTC.

This clonotype showed up just a few times. The DNA of the CDR3 is TGTGCCAGCAGCAACGGACAGCGGCGTGCCTACGAGCAGTACTTC. Its protein product is CASSNGQRRAYEQYF. This sequence joins TRBV28 and TRBJ2-7; maybe TRBD1 (6 bases). V lost 6 bases and J 2 bases, leaving 17 bases between the germline ends. The CDR3 loop spans 15 amino acids. Germline-derived CDR1 and CDR2 are MDHEN and SYDVKM.

In its sample, this clonotype was seen a few times. The CDR3 bases are TGCGCCAGCAGCCAAGAACTACAGAGCTCCTATAATTCACCCCTCCACTTT. Translated, it gives CASSQELQSSYNSPLHF. The chain joins TRBV4-1 to TRBJ1-6; D uncertain. This CDR3 is built from 17 residues. Deletions cut 0 bases from V and 0 bases from J, with 9 bases between. Germline CDR1 and CDR2: MGHRA and YSYEKL.

This clonotype came up a few times. J is TRBJ2-1 and V is TRBV7-9, with D maybe TRBD2 (5 bases). The V and J ends lost 1 base and 6 bases respectively, with 10 bases between them. The germline V gene has CDR1 SEHNR and CDR2 FQNEAQ (reference sequence). The CDR3 consists of 14 residues. The CDR3 is CASSLVLGINEQFF. CDR3 nucleotides: TGTGCCAGCAGCTTAGTTCTCGGGATCAATGAGCAGTTCTTC.